These 8 T cell receptor beta chains were all obtained from the same sample, sequenced in a study of brain T cells in children with intractable seizures. As to time point: blood from clinic visit 5 months post-surgery; TSC patient then seizure free. Assay used: immunoSEQ multiplex PCR; TCRdb lists only in-frame clones, some missing. The profile covers approximately 330,000 clones, with approximately 93% appearing a single time and 4.5% to 7% taken by the ten largest. Sample: peripheral blood, taken 4 to 5 months after surgery. The receptors derive from a boy under two years old with tuberous sclerosis and intractable seizures.

V and J are TRBV10-3 and TRBJ2-7; unclear D gene. This CDR3 is 13 amino acids long. The V gene's germline CDR1 is ENHRY and CDR2 SYGVKD. V was clipped by 8 bases and J by 2 bases, with 13 bases between them. The CDR3, as DNA: TGTGCCATCTCGCGGAGAAAGACCTACGAGCAGTACTTC. It specifies CAISRRKTYEQYF.

The genes are TRBV27 and TRBJ2-3; TRBD1 matches 8 bases. This CDR3 comprises 15 residues. The germline V gene has CDR1 MNHEY and CDR2 SMNVEV (reference sequence). V trimming: 2 bases; J trimming: 2 bases; junction bases outside the gene matches: 3. CDR3 in DNA: TGTGCCAGCAGTTTACGGCAGGGGGCCACAGATACGCAGTATTTT. This codes for CASSLRQGATDTQYF.

J is TRBJ1-1 and V is TRBV10-2; possibly TRBD1 for D (5 bases). This CDR3 has 13 amino acids. The germline V gene encodes CDR1 WSHSY and CDR2 SAAADI. V lost 5 bases and J lost 4, with 11 bases in between. In DNA form, the CDR3 reads TGCGCCAGCAGTTCTACTACAGGCACTGAAGCTTTCTTT. It codes for CASSSTTGTEAFF.

With regard to this clone: At the DNA level, this CDR3 is encoded by other sequences in the same sample as well. This chain connects TRBV6-1 to TRBJ2-5; D is ambiguous. The germline V gene has CDR1 MNHNS and CDR2 SASEGT. This CDR3 is 13 amino acids long. With 0 bases removed from V and 5 bases from J, the gap between germline ends came to 7 bases. Here the CDR3 reads CASSEASGETQYF. In DNA, the CDR3 is TGTGCCAGCAGTGAAGCCTCCGGGGAGACCCAGTACTTC.

This chain joins TRBV14 and TRBJ2-5, with D uncertain. The V end lost 4 bases, the J end lost 2 bases, and 2 bases lay between the germline ends. Germline lookup yields CDR1 SGHDN and CDR2 FVKESK. CDR3 size: 11 residues. The CDR3 sequence is CASSLQETQYF. CDR3 in DNA: TGTGCCAGCAGCCTTCAAGAGACCCAGTACTTC.

CDR3: CASSSKGLAGVSNEQFF. The DNA for the CDR3 is TGTGCCAGCAGCTCCAAGGGACTAGCGGGAGTAAGCAATGAGCAGTTCTTC. The chain uses TRBV7-6 and TRBJ2-1, with 14 bases that match TRBD2. CDR1 and CDR2 from the germline V gene are SGHVS and FNYEAQ. Trimming at V came to 4 bases and at J to 6 bases, leaving 8 bases not matched to a gene. The CDR3 sequence is 17 residues long.

This chain joins TRBV29-1 and TRBJ1-2; D might be TRBD1 (6 bases). This CDR3 has 11 residues. The V gene lost 3 bases and the J gene lost 8 bases, with 10 bases spanning the gap. CDR1 and CDR2 from the germline V gene are SQVTM and ANQGSEA. The CDR3 reads CSVEGGLGYTF. The CDR3 bases are TGCAGCGTTGAGGGGGGGCTCGGCTACACCTTC.

The chain recombines TRBV4-1 with TRBJ1-4, with a tentative D call TRBD1 (6 bases). V was trimmed by 0 bases and J by 3 bases, leaving 8 bases between them. Per the germline V gene, CDR1 is MGHRA and CDR2 is YSYEKL. There are 15 residues in the CDR3. The CDR3 coding sequence is TGCGCCAGCAGCCAAGAGGGGGCTGCTAATGAAAAACTGTTTTTT. Its protein product is CASSQEGAANEKLFF.